This is a list of T cell receptor beta chains from one sample in a study of Ad26.COV2.S vaccination and SARS-CoV-2 variants. Using immunoSEQ multiplex PCR, the repertoire was profiled, and TCRdb retains in-frame clones only, with some absent. Of some 350,000 clones listed, 92% are singletons. Source: peripheral blood, taken after recovery from COVID-19. All receptors come from a human donor who had recovered from COVID-19. CDR3s include the opening cysteine and the closing phenylalanine or tryptophan. A D gene is named only where the DNA matches it firmly. Some rows mark clone size as missing; the rest say once, few, many or name a class of expanded clone.

V: TRBV21-1; J: TRBJ2-6; D: .; size: .; CDR3: CASSKVARGGSTGANVLTF; DNA: TGTGCCAGCAGCAAAGTCGCCAGGGGGGGATCTACTGGGGCCAACGTCCTGACTTTC
V: TRBV13; J: TRBJ2-7; D: .; size: .; CDR3: CASSAAGTEGSYEQYF; DNA: TGTGCCAGCAGCGCCGCCGGGACCGAAGGCTCCTACGAGCAGTACTTC
V: TRBV4-1; J: TRBJ2-7; D: .; size: few; CDR3: CASSQAVSYEQYF; DNA: TGCGCCAGCAGCCAAGCTGTTTCCTACGAGCAGTACTTC
V: TRBV7-9; J: TRBJ1-1; D: .; size: .; CDR3: CASSLKQGETFF; DNA: TGTGCCAGCAGCTTAAAACAGGGCGAGACTTTCTTT
V: TRBV29-1; J: TRBJ1-5; D: .; size: .; CDR3: CSVRDNFNQPQHF; DNA: TGCAGCGTCCGGGACAACTTCAATCAGCCCCAGCATTTT
V: TRBV6-6; J: TRBJ2-1; D: .; size: .; CDR3: CASSYEGREQFF; DNA: TGTGCCAGCAGTTACGAGGGGAGGGAGCAGTTCTTC
V: TRBV5-5; J: TRBJ2-7; D: .; size: .; CDR3: CASSLEPHDLDEQYF; DNA: TGTGCCAGCAGCTTGGAACCCCACGACTTGGACGAGCAGTACTTC
V: TRBV19; J: TRBJ1-2; D: TRBD1; size: .; CDR3: CASSKPGTGNYGYTF; DNA: TGTGCCAGTAGCAAACCCGGGACAGGGAACTATGGCTACACCTTC
V: TRBV12-3/TRBV12-4; J: TRBJ2-5; D: .; size: .; CDR3: CASGRSSETQYF; DNA: TGTGCCAGCGGGCGGAGCTCTGAGACCCAGTACTTC
V: TRBV5-1; J: TRBJ2-3; D: .; size: .; CDR3: CASSFGPSPDTQYF; DNA: TGCGCCAGCAGCTTCGGGCCGAGCCCAGATACGCAGTATTTT
V: TRBV11-3; J: TRBJ2-1; D: TRBD2; size: .; CDR3: CASSPSGEIYNEQFF; DNA: TGTGCCAGCAGCCCTAGCGGGGAGATCTACAATGAGCAGTTCTTC
V: TRBV4-3; J: TRBJ1-3; D: .; size: .; CDR3: CASSQGVGSSGNTIYF; DNA: TGCGCCAGCAGCCAAGGGGTGGGGAGCTCTGGAAACACCATATATTTT
V: TRBV13; J: TRBJ2-2; D: .; size: .; CDR3: CASSPRYTGELFF; DNA: TGTGCCAGCAGCCCTCGTTACACCGGGGAGCTGTTTTTT
V: TRBV19; J: TRBJ2-7; D: TRBD1; size: .; CDR3: CASRTGEGAYEQYF; DNA: TGTGCCAGCAGGACAGGGGAAGGGGCCTACGAGCAGTACTTC
V: TRBV15; J: TRBJ2-1; D: .; size: .; CDR3: CATSRDRGTQFF; DNA: TGTGCCACCAGCAGAGATCGGGGGACGCAGTTCTTC
V: TRBV7-9; J: TRBJ1-2; D: TRBD1; size: .; CDR3: CASSLAGTGLPYGYTF; DNA: TGTGCCAGCAGCTTAGCGGGGACAGGCCTTCCTTATGGCTACACCTTC
V: TRBV11-2; J: TRBJ1-2; D: .; size: .; CDR3: CASSLGIGGVGNYGYTF; DNA: TGTGCCAGCAGCTTAGGGATCGGTGGGGTTGGAAACTATGGCTACACCTTC
V: TRBV3-1/TRBV3-2; J: TRBJ1-3; D: TRBD1; size: .; CDR3: CASSQPSLGQGAPSSGNTIYF; DNA: TGTGCCAGCAGCCAACCGTCCTTGGGACAGGGGGCACCGAGCTCTGGAAACACCATATATTTT
V: TRBV11-1; J: TRBJ1-2; D: TRBD1; size: .; CDR3: CASRVYGTGDHYGYTF; DNA: TGTGCCAGCAGGGTCTACGGGACAGGGGACCACTATGGCTACACCTTC
V: TRBV14; J: TRBJ2-7; D: TRBD1; size: .; CDR3: CASSRIEGARYEQYF; DNA: TGTGCCAGCAGCCGGATAGAGGGGGCGAGGTACGAGCAGTACTTC
V: TRBV11-3; J: TRBJ2-1; D: .; size: .; CDR3: CASSPGTSGNEQFF; DNA: TGTGCCAGCAGCCCCGGGACATCGGGCAATGAGCAGTTCTTC
V: TRBV7-8; J: TRBJ2-7; D: .; size: .; CDR3: CASSLGGSEYEQYF; DNA: TGTGCCAGCAGCTTAGGGGGATCGGAGTACGAGCAGTACTTC
V: TRBV4-1; J: TRBJ2-7; D: TRBD2; size: .; CDR3: CASTQFPTLAGSEQYF; DNA: TGCGCCAGCACCCAGTTTCCTACACTAGCGGGGTCCGAGCAGTACTTC
V: TRBV3-1/TRBV3-2; J: TRBJ1-6; D: .; size: .; CDR3: CASSPYNSPLHF; DNA: TGTGCCAGCAGCCCCTATAATTCACCCCTCCACTTT
V: TRBV5-1; J: TRBJ1-1; D: .; size: .; CDR3: CASSLLPSRETGTMNTEAFF; DNA: TGCGCCAGCAGCTTGTTACCGTCAAGGGAGACAGGTACGATGAACACTGAAGCTTTCTTT
V: TRBV29-1; J: TRBJ1-2; D: TRBD1; size: once; CDR3: CSAWGQGGGGYTF; DNA: TGCAGCGCTTGGGGACAGGGAGGCGGTGGCTACACCTTC
V: TRBV5-5; J: TRBJ2-7; D: TRBD2; size: .; CDR3: CASSLLRGDYNYEQYF; DNA: TGTGCCAGCAGCTTGTTGCGGGGGGACTACAACTACGAGCAGTACTTC
V: TRBV7-7; J: TRBJ1-1; D: .; size: .; CDR3: CASSFSLNTEAFF; DNA: TGTGCCAGCAGCTTTTCCCTGAACACTGAAGCTTTCTTT
V: TRBV5-6; J: TRBJ1-4; D: .; size: .; CDR3: CASSLLGLYRNEKLFF; DNA: TGTGCCAGCAGCTTGCTAGGGCTATACCGTAATGAAAAACTGTTTTTT
V: TRBV9; J: TRBJ2-3; D: .; size: .; CDR3: CASSVWSERTDTQYF; DNA: TGTGCCAGCAGCGTGTGGAGCGAGCGCACAGATACGCAGTATTTT
V: TRBV5-1; J: TRBJ1-2; D: .; size: .; CDR3: CASSLDYGNYGYTF; DNA: TGCGCCAGCAGCTTAGACTACGGTAACTATGGCTACACCTTC
V: TRBV7-9; J: TRBJ1-3; D: TRBD1; size: .; CDR3: CASSLRQGAHSGNTIYF; DNA: TGTGCCAGCAGCCTGAGACAGGGAGCTCACTCTGGAAACACCATATATTTT
V: TRBV2; J: TRBJ2-1; D: TRBD2; size: .; CDR3: CASSEGAGLADNNEQFF; DNA: TGTGCCAGCAGTGAAGGCGCGGGACTAGCGGACAACAATGAGCAGTTCTTC
V: TRBV12-3/TRBV12-4; J: TRBJ1-6; D: .; size: .; CDR3: CASRDGSDSPLHF; DNA: TGTGCCAGCCGGGATGGCAGTGATTCACCCCTCCACTTT
V: TRBV5-1; J: TRBJ2-2; D: .; size: .; CDR3: CASSLELVGELFF; DNA: TGCGCCAGCAGCTTGGAATTGGTGGGGGAGCTGTTTTTT
V: TRBV7-9; J: TRBJ1-2; D: .; size: .; CDR3: CASSRLGGTVLANYGYTF; DNA: TGTGCCAGCTCCCGCCTCGGAGGGACGGTCCTAGCTAACTATGGCTACACCTTC
V: TRBV5-4; J: TRBJ2-2; D: .; size: .; CDR3: CASSLYSGALGGELFF; DNA: TGTGCCAGCAGCTTGTATTCGGGGGCTCTGGGCGGGGAGCTGTTTTTT
V: TRBV9; J: TRBJ2-1; D: TRBD2; size: once; CDR3: CASSVAAGGPNEQFF; DNA: TGTGCCAGCAGCGTAGCTGCGGGGGGTCCCAATGAGCAGTTCTTC